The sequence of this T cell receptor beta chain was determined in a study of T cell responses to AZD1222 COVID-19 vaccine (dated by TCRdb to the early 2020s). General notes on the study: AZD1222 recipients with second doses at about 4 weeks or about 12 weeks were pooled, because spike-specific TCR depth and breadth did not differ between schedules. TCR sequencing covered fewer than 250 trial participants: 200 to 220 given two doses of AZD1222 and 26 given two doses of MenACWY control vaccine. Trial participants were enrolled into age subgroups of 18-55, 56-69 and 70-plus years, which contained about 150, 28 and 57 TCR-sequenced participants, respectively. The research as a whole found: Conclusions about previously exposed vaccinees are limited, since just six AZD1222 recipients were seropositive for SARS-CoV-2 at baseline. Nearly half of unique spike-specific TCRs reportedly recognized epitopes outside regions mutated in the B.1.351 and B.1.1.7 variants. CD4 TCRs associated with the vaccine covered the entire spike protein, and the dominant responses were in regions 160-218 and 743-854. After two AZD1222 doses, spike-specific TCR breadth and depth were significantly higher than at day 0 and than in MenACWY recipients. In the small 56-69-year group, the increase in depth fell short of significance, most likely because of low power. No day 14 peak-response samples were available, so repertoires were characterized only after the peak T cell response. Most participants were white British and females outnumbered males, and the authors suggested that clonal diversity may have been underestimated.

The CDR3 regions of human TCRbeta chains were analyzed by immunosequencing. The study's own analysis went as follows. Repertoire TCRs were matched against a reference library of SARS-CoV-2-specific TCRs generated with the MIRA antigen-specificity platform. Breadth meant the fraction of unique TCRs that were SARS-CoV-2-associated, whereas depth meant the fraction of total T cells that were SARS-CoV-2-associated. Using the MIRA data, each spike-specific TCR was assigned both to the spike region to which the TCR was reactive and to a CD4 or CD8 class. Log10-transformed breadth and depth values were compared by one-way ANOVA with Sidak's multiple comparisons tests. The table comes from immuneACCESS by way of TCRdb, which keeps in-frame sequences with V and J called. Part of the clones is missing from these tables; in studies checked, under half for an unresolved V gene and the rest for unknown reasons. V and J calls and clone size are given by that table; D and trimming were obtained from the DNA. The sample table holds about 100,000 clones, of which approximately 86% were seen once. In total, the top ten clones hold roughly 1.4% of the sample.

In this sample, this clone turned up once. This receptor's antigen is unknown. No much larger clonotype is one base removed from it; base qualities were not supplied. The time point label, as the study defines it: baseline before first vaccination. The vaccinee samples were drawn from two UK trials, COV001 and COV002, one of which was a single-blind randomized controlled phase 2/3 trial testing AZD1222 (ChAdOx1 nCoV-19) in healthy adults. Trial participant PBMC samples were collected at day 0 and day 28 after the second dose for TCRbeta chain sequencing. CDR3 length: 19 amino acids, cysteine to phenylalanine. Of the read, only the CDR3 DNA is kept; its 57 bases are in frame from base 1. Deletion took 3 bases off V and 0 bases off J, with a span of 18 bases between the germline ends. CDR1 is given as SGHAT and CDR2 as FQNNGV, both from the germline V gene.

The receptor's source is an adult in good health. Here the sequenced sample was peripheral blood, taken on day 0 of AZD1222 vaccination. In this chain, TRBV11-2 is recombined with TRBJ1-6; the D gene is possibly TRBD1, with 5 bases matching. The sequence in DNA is TGTGCCAGCAGCTTGGGTCTGGGCCAGGGCCGCTCCTATAATTCACCCCTCCACTTT. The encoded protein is CASSLGLGQGRSYNSPLHF.